This entry concerns a single TCR beta chain. Adults between about 18 and 95 years of age took part from about two dozen US areas. Which cohort a participant joined came from the clinical history participants gave. The CDR3 consists of 14 residues. V was shortened by 9 bases and J by 0 bases, with 13 bases between the two germline ends. Germline V CDR1 and CDR2: KGHDR, SFDVKD. The data were taken from a study of blood T cell repertoires in COVID-19. Whole-study context: PBMCs, B-cell-depleted T cells, or T cells were the source of the cDNA or gDNA that made up the material.

In the original analysis: For nucleated cells, counts were estimated from reference gene primer amplification. TCRdb's copy holds only in-frame clones and misses some; the assay was immunoSEQ multiplex PCR. V and J calls and clone size come straight from that table; D and trimming were deduced from the DNA. The sample comprises about 370,000 clones, about 89% of which are singletons, and 0.7% to 0.95% rests with the top ten. Sequencing used PBMCs or T cells enriched from blood (not recorded which). The rearrangement uses TRBV24-1 and TRBJ1-2, with D unclear. This receptor was obtained from a woman in her thirties or forties who had been exposed to COVID-19. The CDR3: CATSRAGSNYGYTF. The CDR3 DNA reads TGTGCCACCTCGCGGGCCGGTTCTAACTATGGCTACACCTTC.